This is a list of T cell receptor beta chains from one sample in a study of cytomegalovirus exposure and HLA in healthy donors. Clones were read by immunoSEQ multiplex PCR, and TCRdb kept only the in-frame ones, dropping some. Seen here are about 130,000 clones, 60% to 85% observed once, and the top ten hold 1.1% to 1.5%. Input material: PBMCs. All receptors derive from a woman in her 40s in good health and CMV-seronegative. Both conserved end residues are part of each CDR3. The order of the fields is J gene, clone size, V gene, D gene, CDR3 DNA, CDR3 protein. A D gene is named only where the DNA matches it firmly. Clone size is stated in some rows and not others, as once, few, many or a class when expanded.

j_call: TRBJ2-7
clone_size: NA
v_call: TRBV7-2
d_call: NA
cdr3_nt: TGTGCCAGCAGCTTAGACCCGGGGGACTCCTACGAGCAGTACTTC
cdr3_aa: CASSLDPGDSYEQYF

j_call: TRBJ1-1
clone_size: NA
v_call: TRBV11-2
d_call: NA
cdr3_nt: TGTGCCAGCAGCCAAGACTTCGGGAACACTGAAGCTTTCTTT
cdr3_aa: CASSQDFGNTEAFF

j_call: TRBJ1-4
clone_size: NA
v_call: TRBV27
d_call: NA
cdr3_nt: TGTGCCAGCAGTTCGACAGTCTCCGCCGGGTTTAGGGAAAAACTGTTTTTT
cdr3_aa: CASSSTVSAGFREKLFF

j_call: TRBJ1-1
clone_size: NA
v_call: TRBV25-1
d_call: TRBD1
cdr3_nt: TGTGCCAGCAGTGGGGGAACAGGGGGCTGGCGTCGGACTGAAGCTTTCTTT
cdr3_aa: CASSGGTGGWRRTEAFF

j_call: TRBJ1-6
clone_size: NA
v_call: TRBV7-9
d_call: NA
cdr3_nt: TGTGCCAGCAGCTCCAGGGCGGTATCTTCACCCCTCCACTTT
cdr3_aa: CASSSRAVSSPLHF

j_call: TRBJ2-7
clone_size: NA
v_call: TRBV6-6
d_call: TRBD1
cdr3_nt: TGTGCCAGCAGTCGATTACAGGGGTCCTACGAGCAGTACTTC
cdr3_aa: CASSRLQGSYEQYF

j_call: TRBJ2-1
clone_size: NA
v_call: TRBV30
d_call: TRBD2
cdr3_nt: TGTGCCTGGAGTGTACCAGCGGGGGGGAACAATGAGCAGTTCTTC
cdr3_aa: CAWSVPAGGNNEQFF

j_call: TRBJ2-7
clone_size: NA
v_call: TRBV19
d_call: NA
cdr3_nt: TGTGCCAGTAGTGACGGGACATCGACCTTCTCCTACGAGCAGTACTTC
cdr3_aa: CASSDGTSTFSYEQYF

j_call: TRBJ2-2
clone_size: NA
v_call: TRBV19
d_call: TRBD1
cdr3_nt: TGTGCCAGTACTCTTGACAGGGGCTTGATCGCGACCGGGGAGCTGTTTTTT
cdr3_aa: CASTLDRGLIATGELFF

j_call: TRBJ1-5
clone_size: NA
v_call: TRBV28
d_call: NA
cdr3_nt: TGTGACGATGCGGGGGAAGCGAGGAGCAATCAGCCCCAGCATTTT
cdr3_aa: CDDAGEARSNQPQHF

j_call: TRBJ1-1
clone_size: NA
v_call: TRBV7-2
d_call: NA
cdr3_nt: TGTGCCAGCAGCTTAGAATGGGCGGGGACTGAAGCTTTCTTT
cdr3_aa: CASSLEWAGTEAFF

j_call: TRBJ1-4
clone_size: NA
v_call: TRBV6-6
d_call: NA
cdr3_nt: TGTGCCTCAAAAGACGCAGGGGTTGGAAAACTGTTTTTT
cdr3_aa: CASKDAGVGKLFF

j_call: TRBJ2-5
clone_size: NA
v_call: TRBV7-2
d_call: TRBD2
cdr3_nt: TGTGCCAGCAGGCGACCAGGGCTAGCGGGGTCCGGAGGTGAGACCCAGTACTTC
cdr3_aa: CASRRPGLAGSGGETQYF

j_call: TRBJ2-3
clone_size: NA
v_call: TRBV7-3
d_call: TRBD2
cdr3_nt: TGTGCCAGCAGCTTACTAGCGGGGGGCGCAGATACGCAGTATTTT
cdr3_aa: CASSLLAGGADTQYF

j_call: TRBJ2-3
clone_size: few
v_call: TRBV7-2
d_call: NA
cdr3_nt: TGTGCCAGCAGATACACAGATACGCAGTATTTT
cdr3_aa: CASRYTDTQYF

j_call: TRBJ2-3
clone_size: NA
v_call: TRBV7-6
d_call: TRBD2
cdr3_nt: TGTGCCAGCAGCTCACTAGCCGGGACTAGCGGGGGCACAGATACGCAGTATTTT
cdr3_aa: CASSSLAGTSGGTDTQYF

j_call: TRBJ2-2
clone_size: NA
v_call: TRBV19
d_call: TRBD2
cdr3_nt: TGTGCCAGTAGTCACCGATCGACTAGCGGGGGGGCAATCGCCGGGGAGCTGTTTTTT
cdr3_aa: CASSHRSTSGGAIAGELFF

j_call: TRBJ1-2
clone_size: once
v_call: TRBV5-1
d_call: NA
cdr3_nt: TGCGCCAGCAGCTTGGAGGCAACCCAGGCTAACTATGGCTACACCTTC
cdr3_aa: CASSLEATQANYGYTF

j_call: TRBJ2-7
clone_size: NA
v_call: TRBV2
d_call: NA
cdr3_nt: TGTGCCAGCAGGGATTTTGGGAGCAGCACCTACGAGCAGTACTTC
cdr3_aa: CASRDFGSSTYEQYF

j_call: TRBJ2-7
clone_size: NA
v_call: TRBV30
d_call: NA
cdr3_nt: TGTGCCCTCACGGGGAAGCACCACGAGCAGTACTTC
cdr3_aa: CALTGKHHEQYF

j_call: TRBJ1-1
clone_size: NA
v_call: TRBV25-1
d_call: NA
cdr3_nt: TGTGCCAGCATTGGCATGGGGAGGACTGAAGCTTTCTTT
cdr3_aa: CASIGMGRTEAFF

j_call: TRBJ1-2
clone_size: NA
v_call: TRBV6-6
d_call: NA
cdr3_nt: TGTGCCAGCAGTTACTCGGGCGCCTCGTCTAACTATGGCTACACCTTC
cdr3_aa: CASSYSGASSNYGYTF

j_call: TRBJ1-1
clone_size: once
v_call: TRBV5-8
d_call: NA
cdr3_nt: TGTGCCAGCAGCCCTAGAGGTGTGAACACTGAAGCTTTCTTT
cdr3_aa: CASSPRGVNTEAFF

j_call: TRBJ2-2
clone_size: NA
v_call: TRBV18
d_call: NA
cdr3_nt: TGTGCCAGCTCACCCTACAGGGACACCGGGGAGCTGTTTTTT
cdr3_aa: CASSPYRDTGELFF

j_call: TRBJ1-1
clone_size: few
v_call: TRBV14
d_call: TRBD1
cdr3_nt: TGTGCCAGCAGTCGACAGGGCGGAGCGAACACTGAAGCTTTCTTT
cdr3_aa: CASSRQGGANTEAFF

j_call: TRBJ2-3
clone_size: NA
v_call: TRBV9
d_call: NA
cdr3_nt: TGTGCCAGCAGCGTAGGTGCGGGGAATACGCAGTATTTT
cdr3_aa: CASSVGAGNTQYF

j_call: TRBJ1-4
clone_size: NA
v_call: TRBV7-6
d_call: TRBD1
cdr3_nt: TGTGCCAGCAGCTTTTACCCGGGACAGGGGGCCCCAGCAACTAATGAAAAACTGTTTTTT
cdr3_aa: CASSFYPGQGAPATNEKLFF

j_call: TRBJ1-3
clone_size: NA
v_call: TRBV27
d_call: NA
cdr3_nt: TGTGCCAGCGGGAGGCTCGGGGACTTAGGGGACACCATATATTTT
cdr3_aa: CASGRLGDLGDTIYF

j_call: TRBJ2-5
clone_size: NA
v_call: TRBV25-1
d_call: TRBD2
cdr3_nt: TGTGCCAGCAGTGATAGTCCGACTAGCGGGGAAGAGACCCAGTACTTC
cdr3_aa: CASSDSPTSGEETQYF

j_call: TRBJ1-6
clone_size: NA
v_call: TRBV7-9
d_call: NA
cdr3_nt: TGTGCCAGCAGCTCAGACGCGGGCGGCCTCCACTTT
cdr3_aa: CASSSDAGGLHF

j_call: TRBJ1-2
clone_size: NA
v_call: TRBV30
d_call: TRBD1
cdr3_nt: TGTGCCTGGGACAGGGGGCCCTATGGCTACACCTTC
cdr3_aa: CAWDRGPYGYTF

j_call: TRBJ2-7
clone_size: NA
v_call: TRBV6-5
d_call: NA
cdr3_nt: TGTGCCAGCCTCTCAGGGGTTTCCTACGAGCAGTACTTC
cdr3_aa: CASLSGVSYEQYF

j_call: TRBJ1-1
clone_size: NA
v_call: TRBV11-3
d_call: NA
cdr3_nt: TGTGCCAGCAGCATCCTGACAGGTACTGAAGCTTTCTTT
cdr3_aa: CASSILTGTEAFF

j_call: TRBJ2-7
clone_size: NA
v_call: TRBV29-1
d_call: NA
cdr3_nt: TGCAGCGTTGCATTGGGGGGAGAGCAGTACTTC
cdr3_aa: CSVALGGEQYF

j_call: TRBJ1-2
clone_size: NA
v_call: TRBV28
d_call: TRBD1
cdr3_nt: TGTGCCAGCAAGCTTGAGAGACAGGGGGCTGGTGGCTACACCTTC
cdr3_aa: CASKLERQGAGGYTF

j_call: TRBJ1-5
clone_size: NA
v_call: TRBV27
d_call: NA
cdr3_nt: TGTGCCAGCAGTCCTGGGGAGCCCGGGGGATATAGCAATCAGCCCCAGCATTTT
cdr3_aa: CASSPGEPGGYSNQPQHF

j_call: TRBJ1-1
clone_size: few
v_call: TRBV27
d_call: TRBD1
cdr3_nt: TGTGCCAGCAGTTTACGGCCCTACAGGGGGGTGAACACTGAAGCTTTCTTT
cdr3_aa: CASSLRPYRGVNTEAFF

j_call: TRBJ1-1
clone_size: NA
v_call: TRBV6-5
d_call: NA
cdr3_nt: TGTGCCAGCATCCCGACACAAGGCACTGAAGCTTTCTTT
cdr3_aa: CASIPTQGTEAFF

j_call: TRBJ2-3
clone_size: few
v_call: TRBV7-9
d_call: TRBD1
cdr3_nt: TGTGCCAGCAGCCTATGGACAGGGTTTGGCACAGATACGCAGTATTTT
cdr3_aa: CASSLWTGFGTDTQYF

j_call: TRBJ2-7
clone_size: NA
v_call: TRBV5-1
d_call: TRBD1
cdr3_nt: TGCGCCAGCAGACGACCGGGACAGAAGAGCTACGAGCAGTACTTC
cdr3_aa: CASRRPGQKSYEQYF

j_call: TRBJ1-2
clone_size: few
v_call: TRBV2
d_call: NA
cdr3_nt: TGTGCCAGCATTTACGGGGGTGGCTATGGCTACACCTTC
cdr3_aa: CASIYGGGYGYTF

j_call: TRBJ1-4
clone_size: NA
v_call: TRBV2
d_call: NA
cdr3_nt: TGTGCCAGCAGCAGGGCGGAAAAACTGTTTTTT
cdr3_aa: CASSRAEKLFF

j_call: TRBJ2-2
clone_size: once
v_call: TRBV5-4
d_call: TRBD1
cdr3_nt: TGTGCCAGCAGCCTAGGACAGGGCGGCGATATCGGGGAGCTGTTTTTT
cdr3_aa: CASSLGQGGDIGELFF

j_call: TRBJ2-7
clone_size: NA
v_call: TRBV4-2
d_call: TRBD2
cdr3_nt: TGTGCCAGCAGCCAAGAGGGACTAGCGGGGGCCAAGGAGTACTTC
cdr3_aa: CASSQEGLAGAKEYF

j_call: TRBJ1-1
clone_size: NA
v_call: TRBV6-5
d_call: TRBD1
cdr3_nt: TGTGCCAGCACAGGGACAGGGGGTGACACTGAAGCTTTCTTT
cdr3_aa: CASTGTGGDTEAFF

j_call: TRBJ1-4
clone_size: NA
v_call: TRBV18
d_call: NA
cdr3_nt: TGTGCCAGCTCACACTCCTCGGGGTCAACCCTGAAAAAACTGTTTTTT
cdr3_aa: CASSHSSGSTLKKLFF

j_call: TRBJ2-5
clone_size: NA
v_call: TRBV29-1
d_call: TRBD2
cdr3_nt: TGCAGCGCAAGAGCGGGGCGAGAGACCCAGTACTTC
cdr3_aa: CSARAGRETQYF

j_call: TRBJ2-3
clone_size: NA
v_call: TRBV5-1
d_call: NA
cdr3_nt: TGCGCCAGCTATAGCAGACCTTCTAGCACAGATACGCAGTATTTT
cdr3_aa: CASYSRPSSTDTQYF

j_call: TRBJ2-7
clone_size: NA
v_call: TRBV6-5
d_call: NA
cdr3_nt: TGTGCCAGCAGTCAGGACAGCTCCTACGAGCAGTACTTC
cdr3_aa: CASSQDSSYEQYF

j_call: TRBJ1-1
clone_size: NA
v_call: TRBV5-1
d_call: NA
cdr3_nt: TGCGCCAGCAGCTTGGCGGCAGGGCTATTAAACACTGAAGCTTTCTTT
cdr3_aa: CASSLAAGLLNTEAFF

j_call: TRBJ2-1
clone_size: NA
v_call: TRBV5-1
d_call: TRBD2
cdr3_nt: TGCGCCAGCAGCTTGGGTGTAGCGGGGTCCCACAATGAGCAGTTCTTC
cdr3_aa: CASSLGVAGSHNEQFF

j_call: TRBJ1-1
clone_size: NA
v_call: TRBV9
d_call: NA
cdr3_nt: TGTGCCAGCAGCGTAGAGGGAGGGGATCACACTGAAGCTTTCTTT
cdr3_aa: CASSVEGGDHTEAFF

j_call: TRBJ2-2
clone_size: NA
v_call: TRBV7-9
d_call: NA
cdr3_nt: TGTGCCAGCAGCTTAGGGACTCTAACCGGGGAGCTGTTTTTT
cdr3_aa: CASSLGTLTGELFF